This TCR beta chain was observed in a study of beta chain features in type 1 diabetes. The wider study: Across the samples, about 110,000,000 sorted cells were examined in total.

Reverse transcribing all isolated RNA meant expressed TCRB transcripts were sequenced. Profiling relied on immunoSEQ multiplex PCR, and the TCRdb table lists in-frame clones only, not all of them. The sample includes 150,000 to 200,000 clones, roughly 60% of them seen just once. With regard to this clone: The antigen is unknown.

The study, taken as a whole, reports: Shorter TCRB CDR3s, moderately but significantly so, marked every one of the four CD4+ subsets in Type 1 diabetes patients.

Germline-derived CDR1 and CDR2 are MGHRA and YSYEKL. The CDR3 loop spans 15 amino acids. With V trimmed by 0 bases and J by 7 bases, 6 bases remained unmatched. This TCR was sampled from a young man with type 1 diabetes. The sequenced material came from naive CD4+ T cells from blood. The gene calls are TRBV4-1 and TRBJ2-5, with TRBD1 identical over 9 bases. CDR3: CASSQEPQGAGTQYF. Written as DNA, the CDR3 is TGCGCCAGCAGCCAAGAACCACAGGGGGCTGGGACCCAGTACTTC.